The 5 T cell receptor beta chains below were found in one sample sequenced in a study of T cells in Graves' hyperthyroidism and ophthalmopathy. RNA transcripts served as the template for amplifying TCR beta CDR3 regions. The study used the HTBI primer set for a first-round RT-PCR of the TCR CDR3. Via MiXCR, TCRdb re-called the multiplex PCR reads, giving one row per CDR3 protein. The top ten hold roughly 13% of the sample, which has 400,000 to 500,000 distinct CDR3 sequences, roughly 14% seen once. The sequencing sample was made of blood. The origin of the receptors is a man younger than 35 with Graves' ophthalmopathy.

As DNA, the CDR3 is TGTGCCACCAGTGACCTACGACAGGGGTTGAAGACCCAGTACTTC. As protein: CATSDLRQGLKTQYF. The V gene is TRBV24-1, the J gene TRBJ2-5, with 8 bases fitting TRBD1. V gave up 4 bases and J gave up 6 bases; unmatched junction bases: 9. The length of the CDR3 is 15 residues. The germline CDR1 and CDR2 sequences are KGHDR and SFDVKD.

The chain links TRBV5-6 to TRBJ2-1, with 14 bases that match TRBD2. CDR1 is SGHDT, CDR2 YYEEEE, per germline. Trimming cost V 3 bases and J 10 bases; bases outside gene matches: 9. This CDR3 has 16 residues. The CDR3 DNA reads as TGTGCCAGCAGCTATCAGGGACTAGCGGGAGCATGGGAGCAGTTCTTC. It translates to CASSYQGLAGAWEQFF.

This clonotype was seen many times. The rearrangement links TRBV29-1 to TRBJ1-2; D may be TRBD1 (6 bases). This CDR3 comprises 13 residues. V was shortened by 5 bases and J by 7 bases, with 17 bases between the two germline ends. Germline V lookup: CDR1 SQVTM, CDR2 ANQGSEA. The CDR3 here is CSVSEGGGSGYTF. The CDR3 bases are TGCAGCGTTTCCGAGGGGGGCGGGTCTGGCTACACCTTC. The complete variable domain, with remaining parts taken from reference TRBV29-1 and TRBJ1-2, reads SAVISQKPSRDICQRGTSLTIQCQVDSQVTMMFWYRQQPGQSLTLIATANQGSEATYESGFVIDKFPISRPNLTFSTLTVSNMSPEDSSIYLCSVSEGGGSGYTFGSGTRLTVV.

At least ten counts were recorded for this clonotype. This CDR3 is CASSRGQGRWPEQYF. CDR3 sequence (DNA): TGTGCCAGCAGCCGAGGACAGGGTAGGTGGCCCGAGCAGTACTTC. The chain employs TRBV7-2 and TRBJ2-7; 8 bases map to TRBD1. Looked up from germline, CDR1 is SGHTA and CDR2 is FQGNSA. The CDR3 spans 15 residues. V gave up 5 bases and J gave up 6 bases; unmatched junction bases: 12.

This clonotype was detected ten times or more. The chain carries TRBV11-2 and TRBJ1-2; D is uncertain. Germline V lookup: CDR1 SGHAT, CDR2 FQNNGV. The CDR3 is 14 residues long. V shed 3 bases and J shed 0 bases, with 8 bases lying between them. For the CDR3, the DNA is TGTGCCAGCAGCTTCGCAGGTGCTAACTATGGCTACACCTTC. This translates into CASSFAGANYGYTF. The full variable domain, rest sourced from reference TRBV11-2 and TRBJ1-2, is EAGVAQSPRYKIIEKRQSVAFWCNPISGHATLYWYQQILGQGPKLLIQFQNNGVVDDSQLPKDRFSAERLKGVDSTLKIQPAKLEDSAVYLCASSFAGANYGYTFGSGTRLTVV.